This T cell receptor (beta chain) was captured by sequencing in a study of shared clonotypes between healthy human individuals. Germline CDR1 reads LNHDA; CDR2 reads SQIVND (reference sequence). The CDR3 sequence is 13 residues long. Trimming pared 3 bases from V and 5 bases from J, leaving 11 bases between. Some clones are missing from TCRdb's copy, which holds only in-frame ones; the method was immunoSEQ multiplex PCR. The data show approximately 940,000 clones, less than 85% seen once. This rearrangement joins TRBV19 to TRBJ2-7; tentatively, D is TRBD1 (5 bases). The sequenced sample was memory CD4+ T cells sorted from blood. Subset indicated: CD45RA-negative fraction. The source of this sequence is a man between 18 and 29 years old in good health. The CDR3 nucleotides are TGTGCCAGTAGTATGGGCAGGGCGGACGAGCAGTACTTC. Translating gives CASSMGRADEQYF.